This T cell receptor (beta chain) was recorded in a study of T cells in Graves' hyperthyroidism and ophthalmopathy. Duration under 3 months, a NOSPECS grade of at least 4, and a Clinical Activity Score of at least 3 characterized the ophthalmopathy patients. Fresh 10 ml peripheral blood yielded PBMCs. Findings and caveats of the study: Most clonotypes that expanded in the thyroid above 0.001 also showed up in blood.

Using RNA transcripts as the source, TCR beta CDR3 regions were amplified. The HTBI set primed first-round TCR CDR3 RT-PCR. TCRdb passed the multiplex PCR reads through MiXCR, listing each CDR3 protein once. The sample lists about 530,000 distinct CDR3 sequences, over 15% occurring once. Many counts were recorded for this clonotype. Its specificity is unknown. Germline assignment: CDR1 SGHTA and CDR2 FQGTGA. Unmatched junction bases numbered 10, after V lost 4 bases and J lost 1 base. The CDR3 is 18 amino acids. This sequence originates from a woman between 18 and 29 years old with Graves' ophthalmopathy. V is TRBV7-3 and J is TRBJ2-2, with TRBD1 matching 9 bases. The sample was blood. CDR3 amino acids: CASSSSPRTGVNTGELFF. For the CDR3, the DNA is TGTGCCAGCAGCTCATCCCCCAGGACAGGGGTGAACACCGGGGAGCTGTTTTTT.